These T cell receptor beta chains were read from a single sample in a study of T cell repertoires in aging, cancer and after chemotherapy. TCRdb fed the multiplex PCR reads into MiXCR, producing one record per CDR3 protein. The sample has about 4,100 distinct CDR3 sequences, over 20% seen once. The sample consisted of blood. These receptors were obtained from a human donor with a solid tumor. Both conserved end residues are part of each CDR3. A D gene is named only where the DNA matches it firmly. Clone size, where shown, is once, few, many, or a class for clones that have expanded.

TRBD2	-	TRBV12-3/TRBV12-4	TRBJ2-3	TGTGCCAGCGGACTCGGAGCGGGATCAGTAGATACGCAGTATTTT	CASGLGAGSVDTQYF
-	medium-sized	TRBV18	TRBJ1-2	TGTGCCAGCTCACCACCGGGAGCGAGTGGCTACACCTTC	CASSPPGASGYTF
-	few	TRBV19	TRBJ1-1	TGTGCCAGTAGTGTGGGCTCCGGGGGCACTGAAGCTTTCTTT	CASSVGSGGTEAFF
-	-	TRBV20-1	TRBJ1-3	TGCAGTGCTGCCTCTCCGGGGGCTGGAAACACCATATATTTT	CSAASPGAGNTIYF
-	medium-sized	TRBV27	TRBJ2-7	TGTGCCAGCAGTTTATTGGTTGGGTCCGAGCAGTACTTC	CASSLLVGSEQYF
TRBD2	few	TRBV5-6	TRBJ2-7	TGTGCCAGCAGCCACCCTCCCGGGACTAGGAGAACCTACGAGCAGTACTTC	CASSHPPGTRRTYEQYF
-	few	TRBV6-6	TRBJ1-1	TGTGCCAGCAGCGCCCGACGGACCACTGAAGCTTTCTTT	CASSARRTTEAFF
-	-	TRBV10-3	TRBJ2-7	TGTGCCATCAGTGATTTTCGAGCGGGTACGTTATACGAGCAGTACTTC	CAISDFRAGTLYEQYF
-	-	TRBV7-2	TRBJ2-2	TGTGCCAGCAGCTTAATATGGAACACCGGGGAGCTGTTTTTT	CASSLIWNTGELFF
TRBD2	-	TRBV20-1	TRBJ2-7	TGCAGTGCTAGAAGGCTAGCGGGAGGATCGGGTGAGCAGTACTTC	CSARRLAGGSGEQYF
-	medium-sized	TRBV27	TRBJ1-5	TGTGCCAGCAGTTTAGGGATGAATAGCAATCAGCCCCAGCATTTT	CASSLGMNSNQPQHF
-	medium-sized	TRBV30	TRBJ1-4	TGTGCCTGGGGGCGGGCAGAAAAACTGTTTTTT	CAWGRAEKLFF
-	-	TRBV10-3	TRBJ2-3	TGTGCCGCCAGTGGGGGCAGACTGGGCCCCACAGATACGCAGTATTTT	CAASGGRLGPTDTQYF
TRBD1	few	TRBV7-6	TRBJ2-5	TGTGCCAGCAGCTTAGCGTACGAAAACAGGGGGCAAGAGACCCAGTACTTC	CASSLAYENRGQETQYF
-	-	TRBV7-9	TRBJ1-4	TGTGCCAGCAGCTTCGTGGACGGTAATGAAAAACTGTTTTTT	CASSFVDGNEKLFF
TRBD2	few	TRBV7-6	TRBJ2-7	TGTGCCAGCAGCCCGGGGGGGGGGTCCTACGAGCAGTACTTC	CASSPGGGSYEQYF
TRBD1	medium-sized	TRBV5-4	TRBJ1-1	TGTGCCAGCAGCCAAGGACAGGGGATGAACACTGAAGCTTTCTTT	CASSQGQGMNTEAFF
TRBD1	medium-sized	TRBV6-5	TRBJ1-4	TGTGCCAGCGGTGACAGGGGTATTAATGAAAAACTGTTTTTT	CASGDRGINEKLFF
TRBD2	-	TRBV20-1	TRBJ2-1	TGCAGTGCTAGAGTCCCCACCCTAGCGGGTGACAATGAGCAGTTCTTC	CSARVPTLAGDNEQFF
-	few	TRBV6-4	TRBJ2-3	TGTGCCAGCAGTTACGAGGGTGGCACAGATACGCAGTATTTT	CASSYEGGTDTQYF
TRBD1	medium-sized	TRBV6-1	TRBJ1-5	TGTGCCAGCAGTGGACAGGGGGCATCCATAGGTGGCAATCAGCCCCAGCATTTT	CASSGQGASIGGNQPQHF
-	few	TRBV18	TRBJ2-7	TGTGCCAGCTCACCAGGCCAGGGGTTAAAGCCCTACGAGCAGTACTTC	CASSPGQGLKPYEQYF
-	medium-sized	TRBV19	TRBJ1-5	TGTGCCAGTAGTGGGACGGGGAATCAGCCCCAGCATTTT	CASSGTGNQPQHF
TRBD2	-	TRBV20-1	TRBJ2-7	TGCAGTGCTAGAGATCCCGCTAGCGGTTACTACGAGCAGTACTTC	CSARDPASGYYEQYF
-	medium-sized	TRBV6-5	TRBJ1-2	TGTGCCAGCAGTTATGTCGGGTATGGCTACACCTTC	CASSYVGYGYTF
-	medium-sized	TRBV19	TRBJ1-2	TGTGCCAGTAGTATCCGGGGATCCTATGGCTACACCTTC	CASSIRGSYGYTF
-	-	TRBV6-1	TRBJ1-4	TGTGCCAGCACCTCATACCCTCCGGGAGCAACTAATGAAAAACTGTTTTTT	CASTSYPPGATNEKLFF
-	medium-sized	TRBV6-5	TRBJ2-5	TGTGCCAGCAGTTCCGGGCTCTCCGGGCGGGAGACCCAGTACTTC	CASSSGLSGRETQYF
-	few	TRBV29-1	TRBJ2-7	TGCAGCGCCCCGGGTCCCTACGAGCAGTACTTC	CSAPGPYEQYF
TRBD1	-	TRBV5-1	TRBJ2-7	TGCGCCAGCAGCTTGGCCCCGGGACAGGATAATCCCGAGCAGTACTTC	CASSLAPGQDNPEQYF
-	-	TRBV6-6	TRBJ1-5	TGTGCCAGCAGTGAATGGAAGGCAGCTTATCAGCCCCAGCATTTT	CASSEWKAAYQPQHF
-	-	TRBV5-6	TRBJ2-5	TGTGCCAGCAGCCCAAAGATGTTAACCGGGACACTCCAAGAGACCCAGTACTTC	CASSPKMLTGTLQETQYF
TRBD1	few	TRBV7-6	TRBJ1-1	TGTGCCAGCAGCCTTTGGACAGGGGTCACTGAAGCTTTCTTT	CASSLWTGVTEAFF
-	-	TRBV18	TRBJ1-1	TGTGCCAGCTCACCCGGGTCCCTTGCTACACTGAACACTGAAGCTTTCTTT	CASSPGSLATLNTEAFF
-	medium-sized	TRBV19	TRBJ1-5	TGTGCCAGTAGTATCCGGAGGGGGAGACAGCCCCAGCATTTT	CASSIRRGRQPQHF
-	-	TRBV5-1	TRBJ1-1	TGCGCCAGCAGCTCCGACCCGAGCCTCGCTGAAGCTTTCTTT	CASSSDPSLAEAFF
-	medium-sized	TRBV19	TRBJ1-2	TGTGCCAGTAGTATAGATCGGGGCAGAGGGGGCTACACCTTC	CASSIDRGRGGYTF
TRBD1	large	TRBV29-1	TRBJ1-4	TGCAGCGTTGCCGGGACAGGGGGCGATTGGGGTGAAAAACTGTTTTTT	CSVAGTGGDWGEKLFF
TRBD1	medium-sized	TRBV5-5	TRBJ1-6	TGTGCCAGCAGCTCGCAGGACAGGGATAATTCACCCCTCCACTTT	CASSSQDRDNSPLHF
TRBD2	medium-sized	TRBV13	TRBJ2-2	TGTGCCAGCAGCTTAGGTAGCGGGAGGCCGAACACCGGGGAGCTGTTTTTT	CASSLGSGRPNTGELFF
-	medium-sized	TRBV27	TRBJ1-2	TGTGCCAGCAGTTTAGTTGGGGGGCGCGCTAACTATGGCTACACCTTC	CASSLVGGRANYGYTF
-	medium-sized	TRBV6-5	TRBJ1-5	TGTGCCAGCATAAGGGAGACCTATAATCAGCCCCAGCATTTT	CASIRETYNQPQHF
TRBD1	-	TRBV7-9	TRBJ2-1	TGTGCCAGCAGCCCTAGGCCGGGACAGGGGGGTAGTAGGTCCTACAATGAGCAGTTCTTC	CASSPRPGQGGSRSYNEQFF
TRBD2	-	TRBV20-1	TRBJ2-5	TGCAGTGCTAGCCCGGGGGCTAGCGGGATTGAGACCCAGTACTTC	CSASPGASGIETQYF
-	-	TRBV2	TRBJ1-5	TGTGCCAGCAGGGCATGGACAGCCTTCAATCAGCCCCAGCATTTT	CASRAWTAFNQPQHF
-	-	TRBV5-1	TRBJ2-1	TGCGCCAGCAGCGCAGAGGGCCGGGGCTACAATGAGCAGTTCTTC	CASSAEGRGYNEQFF
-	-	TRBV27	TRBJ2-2	TGTGCCAGCAGTCCTGGGCAGGGGATCACCGGGGAGCTGTTTTTT	CASSPGQGITGELFF
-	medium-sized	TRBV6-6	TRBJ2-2	TGTGCCAGCCCCATGGGGGAAACCGGGGAGCTGTTTTTT	CASPMGETGELFF
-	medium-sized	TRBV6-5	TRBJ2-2	TGTGCCAGCAGCTTGAAGCCCCCGACTTCTGCGAACACCGGGGAGCTGTTTTTT	CASSLKPPTSANTGELFF
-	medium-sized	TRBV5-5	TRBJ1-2	TGTGCCAGCAGCTCCGACGGCTGGGGTGGCTACACCTTC	CASSSDGWGGYTF
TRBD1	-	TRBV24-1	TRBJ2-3	TGTGCAACCGGGACAGGCGATAAAGTTACGCAGTATTTT	CATGTGDKVTQYF
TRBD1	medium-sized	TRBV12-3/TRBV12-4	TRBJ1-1	TGTGCCAGCAGTACAGGGACAGGGGCTTTCTTT	CASSTGTGAFF
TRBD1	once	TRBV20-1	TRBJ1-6	TGCAGTGCGACTCGACAGGGGGCTTTGGTGTTCTCGGGTTCACCCCTCCACTTT	CSATRQGALVFSGSPLHF